This T cell receptor beta chain was captured in a study of response to subunit inactivated influenza vaccine. Via MiXCR, TCRdb re-called the RT-PCR reads, giving one row per CDR3 protein. The sample lists around 170,000 distinct CDR3 sequences, roughly 10% occurring once. About this clonotype: The antigen remains unidentified.

Trimming at V came to 2 bases and at J to 5 bases, leaving 4 bases not matched to a gene. Germline V gene lookup returns CDR1 LGHNA and CDR2 YNFKEQ. The CDR3 is 15 amino acids. Broader study findings: The authors offered the suggestion that each seasonal influenza vaccination recruits few new T cells.

This TCR was sampled from a man aged 50 to 69 who received an inactivated influenza vaccine. The specimen comprised CD8+ T cells sorted from PBMCs, sampled around 25 months after vaccination. This chain connects TRBV4-2 to TRBJ2-2; 8 bases match TRBD1. CDR3 nucleotides: TGTGCCAGCAGCCAACCTGACAGGGGAACCGGGGAGCTGTTTTTT. Protein sequence: CASSQPDRGTGELFF.